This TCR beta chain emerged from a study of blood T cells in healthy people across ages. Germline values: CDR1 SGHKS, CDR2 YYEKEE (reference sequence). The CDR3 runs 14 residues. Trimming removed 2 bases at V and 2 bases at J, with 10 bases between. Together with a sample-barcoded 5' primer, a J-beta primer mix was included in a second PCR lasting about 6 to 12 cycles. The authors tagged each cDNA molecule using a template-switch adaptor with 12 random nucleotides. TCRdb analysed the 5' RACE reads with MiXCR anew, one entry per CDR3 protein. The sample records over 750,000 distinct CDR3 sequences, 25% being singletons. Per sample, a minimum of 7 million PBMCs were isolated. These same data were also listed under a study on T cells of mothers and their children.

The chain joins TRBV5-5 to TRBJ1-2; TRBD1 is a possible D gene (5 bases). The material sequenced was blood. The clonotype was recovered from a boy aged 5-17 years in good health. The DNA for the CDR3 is TGTGCCAGCAGCTTAATCGGGGGGAACTATGGCTACACCTTC. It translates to CASSLIGGNYGYTF.